These T cell receptor beta chains were read from a single sample in a study of siplizumab effects on memory and regulatory T cells. Profiled with immunoSEQ multiplex PCR; TCRdb holds only in-frame clones, not every one. This sample has approximately 90,000 clones, with 94% found just once. Material: non-Treg CD4+ T cells sorted from blood. The receptor source for this set is a human donor in good health. Each CDR3 is given with its conserved first and last residue. Fields, in order: D gene, J gene, clone size, V gene, CDR3 DNA, CDR3 protein. A D gene is named only where the DNA matches it firmly. Size is stated for part of the rows, as once, few or many counts, or as a class when the clone is expanded.

>-|TRBJ1-1|-|TRBV27
TGTGCCAGCCTGCCCAGGGTTTCTTTGGGCACTGAAGCTTTCTTT
CASLPRVSLGTEAFF
>TRBD1|TRBJ2-7|once|TRBV19
TGTGCCAGTAGTCGACAGGGGAGACCCTACGAGCAGTACTTC
CASSRQGRPYEQYF
>-|TRBJ1-1|-|TRBV6-5
TGTGCCAGCAGCAACCGCAGGGTGGGGTGGTCTGAAGCTTTCTTT
CASSNRRVGWSEAFF
>TRBD2|TRBJ2-2|-|TRBV6-5
TGTGCCAGCAGTTACCGGGACTATGGGACCGGGGAGCTGTTTTTT
CASSYRDYGTGELFF
>-|TRBJ1-1|-|TRBV27
TGTGCCAGCAGTCGTCGTCCAGCAGGCATGAACACTGAAGCTTTCTTT
CASSRRPAGMNTEAFF
>TRBD2|TRBJ2-3|-|TRBV6-1
TGTGCCAGCAGTGAATTTGCAAGGACTAGCGGGACAGATACGCAGTATTTT
CASSEFARTSGTDTQYF
>-|TRBJ2-2|-|TRBV30
TGTGCCTGGAAACGGACAGCGAACACCGGGGAGCTGTTTTTT
CAWKRTANTGELFF
>TRBD1|TRBJ1-4|-|TRBV5-1
TGCGCCAGCAGCCGGGCCCAGGGGGTTGCAGACGAAAAACTGTTTTTT
CASSRAQGVADEKLFF
>-|TRBJ1-1|few|TRBV29-1
TGCAGCGTCCCAAGTGCCAGGGGATCTGAAGCTTTCTTT
CSVPSARGSEAFF
>-|TRBJ2-1|-|TRBV5-8
TGTGCCAGCAGCTTGTTAACCACTTCCTACAATGAGCAGTTCTTC
CASSLLTTSYNEQFF